These T cell receptor beta chains were read from a single sample in a study of blood T cell repertoires in COVID-19. The assay was immunoSEQ multiplex PCR, and TCRdb's table has in-frame clones only and misses some. The sample holds 150,000 to 200,000 clones, about 75% seen once. The sample was peripheral blood. Receptor source: a woman aged 45-59 years with active or convalescent COVID-19. CDR3s include the opening cysteine and the closing phenylalanine or tryptophan. The D gene is left open where the match is weak. Only some rows state a clone size, as once, few, many or a class for expanded clones.

j_gene: TRBJ2-3; abundance: few; v_gene: TRBV7-8; d_gene: TRBD2; CDR3nt: TGTGCCAGCGCGGGGGGGGTGAATACAGATACGCAGTATTTT; CDR3aa: CASAGGVNTDTQYF
j_gene: TRBJ1-5; abundance: -; v_gene: TRBV29-1; d_gene: TRBD1; CDR3nt: TGCAGCGTTGGGGGACAGGACCAGCCCCAGCATTTT; CDR3aa: CSVGGQDQPQHF
j_gene: TRBJ2-3; abundance: -; v_gene: TRBV30; d_gene: TRBD2; CDR3nt: TGTGCCTGGAGCGCCGGGACTAGCGGGTATACGCAGTATTTT; CDR3aa: CAWSAGTSGYTQYF
j_gene: TRBJ2-7; abundance: -; v_gene: TRBV6-5; d_gene: -; CDR3nt: TGTGCCAGCAGTTTATACGAGCAGTACTTC; CDR3aa: CASSLYEQYF
j_gene: TRBJ2-1; abundance: -; v_gene: TRBV9; d_gene: TRBD1; CDR3nt: TGTGCCAGCAGCCCCAGGACAGGGGGGAACAATGAGCAGTTCTTC; CDR3aa: CASSPRTGGNNEQFF
j_gene: TRBJ1-2; abundance: -; v_gene: TRBV7-9; d_gene: -; CDR3nt: TGTGCCAGCAGCTTCGACAACCCGCCGCGTGGCTACACCTTC; CDR3aa: CASSFDNPPRGYTF
j_gene: TRBJ2-2; abundance: few; v_gene: TRBV28; d_gene: -; CDR3nt: TGTGCCACCCAGCCGGGTGCTAACACCGGGGAGCTGTTTTTT; CDR3aa: CATQPGANTGELFF
j_gene: TRBJ1-1; abundance: -; v_gene: TRBV29-1; d_gene: -; CDR3nt: TGCAGCGTCCGCGTGGGGCACACTGAAGCTTTCTTT; CDR3aa: CSVRVGHTEAFF
j_gene: TRBJ1-4; abundance: -; v_gene: TRBV18; d_gene: TRBD1; CDR3nt: TGTGCCAGCTCCCCCGGGACAGGGACCAGGCCTGAAAAACTGTTTTTT; CDR3aa: CASSPGTGTRPEKLFF
j_gene: TRBJ1-1; abundance: -; v_gene: TRBV19; d_gene: -; CDR3nt: TGTGCCAGTAAAGGACAGTTGAACACTGAAGCTTTCTTT; CDR3aa: CASKGQLNTEAFF
j_gene: TRBJ1-2; abundance: few; v_gene: TRBV18; d_gene: TRBD1; CDR3nt: TGTGCCAGCTCTCCTGGACAGGGGACCTATGGCTACACCTTC; CDR3aa: CASSPGQGTYGYTF
j_gene: TRBJ1-2; abundance: -; v_gene: TRBV6-5; d_gene: -; CDR3nt: TGTGCCAGCAGGGAGGACGGAGACTATGGCTACACCTTC; CDR3aa: CASREDGDYGYTF
j_gene: TRBJ2-7; abundance: few; v_gene: TRBV30; d_gene: -; CDR3nt: TGTGCCTGGAGTAAGATCCAGGGCGACGAGCAGTACTTC; CDR3aa: CAWSKIQGDEQYF
j_gene: TRBJ1-2; abundance: few; v_gene: TRBV5-5; d_gene: -; CDR3nt: TGTGCCAGCAGCTTGGCAGGATCAAACTATGGCTACACCTTC; CDR3aa: CASSLAGSNYGYTF
j_gene: TRBJ1-6; abundance: few; v_gene: TRBV19; d_gene: -; CDR3nt: TGTGCCAGTAGGAAACAGGGTGAGGGCTCACCCCTCCACTTT; CDR3aa: CASRKQGEGSPLHF
j_gene: TRBJ2-1; abundance: -; v_gene: TRBV29-1; d_gene: TRBD2; CDR3nt: TGCAGCGTTGAGGCTAGCGGGAGAGCAGTTGGCAATGAGCAGTTCTTC; CDR3aa: CSVEASGRAVGNEQFF
j_gene: TRBJ1-2; abundance: -; v_gene: TRBV5-1; d_gene: -; CDR3nt: TGCGCCAGCAGCTTAATAGAGAGCGGGCTTAACTATGGCTACACCTTC; CDR3aa: CASSLIESGLNYGYTF
j_gene: TRBJ1-6; abundance: -; v_gene: TRBV2; d_gene: -; CDR3nt: TGTGCCAGCAGTGTCCCAGGGGATTTACGCTCACCCCTCCACTTT; CDR3aa: CASSVPGDLRSPLHF
j_gene: TRBJ2-6; abundance: -; v_gene: TRBV10-3; d_gene: TRBD1; CDR3nt: TGTGCCATCAGCTCACCCGGACAGGGGTTCTCTGGGGCCAACGTCCTGACTTTC; CDR3aa: CAISSPGQGFSGANVLTF
j_gene: TRBJ2-1; abundance: -; v_gene: TRBV10-3; d_gene: TRBD2; CDR3nt: TGTGCCATCAGTGAGCCTACTAGCGGGAGGGGCAATGAGCAGTTCTTC; CDR3aa: CAISEPTSGRGNEQFF
j_gene: TRBJ2-5; abundance: -; v_gene: TRBV7-2; d_gene: -; CDR3nt: TGTGCCAGCAGCCTGCGCGGGCTTTTGGACTTC; CDR3aa: CASSLRGLLDF
j_gene: TRBJ2-2; abundance: -; v_gene: TRBV5-1; d_gene: -; CDR3nt: TGCGCCAGCAGCCGCCGGGATCACGGGGAGCTGTTTTTT; CDR3aa: CASSRRDHGELFF
j_gene: TRBJ2-2; abundance: once; v_gene: TRBV5-1; d_gene: TRBD1; CDR3nt: TGCGCCAGCAGCACGGGGACAGGGGACACCGGGGAGCTGTTTTTT; CDR3aa: CASSTGTGDTGELFF
j_gene: TRBJ2-7; abundance: few; v_gene: TRBV5-1; d_gene: -; CDR3nt: TGCGCCAGCAGCCCAAACACCTACGAGCAGTACTTC; CDR3aa: CASSPNTYEQYF
j_gene: TRBJ1-2; abundance: once; v_gene: TRBV23-1; d_gene: TRBD1; CDR3nt: TGCGCCAGCAGTCAAGGGGACAGGCCTCATGGCTATGGCTACACCTTC; CDR3aa: CASSQGDRPHGYGYTF
j_gene: TRBJ1-2; abundance: once; v_gene: TRBV10-1; d_gene: TRBD1; CDR3nt: TGCGCCAGCAGTGAGTCGGACAGGCCTCGGTATGGCTACACCTTC; CDR3aa: CASSESDRPRYGYTF
j_gene: TRBJ1-1; abundance: -; v_gene: TRBV27; d_gene: -; CDR3nt: TGTGCCAGCAGTCCATATACCCTCGGCACTGAAGCTTTCTTT; CDR3aa: CASSPYTLGTEAFF
j_gene: TRBJ1-1; abundance: -; v_gene: TRBV28; d_gene: -; CDR3nt: TGTGCCAGCAGTCCCTTCTGGTCCATGGGAGACACTGAAGCTTTCTTT; CDR3aa: CASSPFWSMGDTEAFF
j_gene: TRBJ1-5; abundance: -; v_gene: TRBV6-6; d_gene: -; CDR3nt: TGTGCCAGCAGTCGGATAGGGGGGGGGAATCAGCCCCAGCATTTT; CDR3aa: CASSRIGGGNQPQHF
j_gene: TRBJ1-3; abundance: -; v_gene: TRBV29-1; d_gene: -; CDR3nt: TGCAGCGCCAGCCAAGGGGTGGACGGTTTCACCATATATTTT; CDR3aa: CSASQGVDGFTIYF
j_gene: TRBJ1-5; abundance: many; v_gene: TRBV19; d_gene: -; CDR3nt: TGTGCCAGTAGTATAGATACGGGGGGCATGAATCAGCCCCAGCATTTT; CDR3aa: CASSIDTGGMNQPQHF
j_gene: TRBJ1-2; abundance: -; v_gene: TRBV9; d_gene: TRBD1; CDR3nt: TGTGCCAGCAGCGTCACAGGGGGCGGCTACACCTTC; CDR3aa: CASSVTGGGYTF
j_gene: TRBJ2-1; abundance: once; v_gene: TRBV5-1; d_gene: -; CDR3nt: TGCGCCAGCAGCTTGGGAAGCGGTTCCTACAATGAGCAGTTCTTC; CDR3aa: CASSLGSGSYNEQFF
j_gene: TRBJ1-2; abundance: -; v_gene: TRBV7-9; d_gene: -; CDR3nt: TGTGCCAGCAGCTTAGGCGGGGGTTATTCTAACTATGGCTACACCTTC; CDR3aa: CASSLGGGYSNYGYTF
j_gene: TRBJ1-5; abundance: -; v_gene: TRBV28; d_gene: TRBD1; CDR3nt: TGTGCCAGCATCCCTGGGACAGGGGGCAATCAGCCCCAGCATTTT; CDR3aa: CASIPGTGGNQPQHF
j_gene: TRBJ1-2; abundance: many; v_gene: TRBV10-3; d_gene: -; CDR3nt: TGTGCCATCAGGGGGGGGAGCTATGGCTACACCTTC; CDR3aa: CAIRGGSYGYTF
j_gene: TRBJ2-2; abundance: -; v_gene: TRBV6-1; d_gene: TRBD2; CDR3nt: TGTGCCAGCAGAGAACGGGGACTAGCGGGCTCCGGGGAGCTGTTTTTT; CDR3aa: CASRERGLAGSGELFF
j_gene: TRBJ2-1; abundance: -; v_gene: TRBV2; d_gene: TRBD2; CDR3nt: TGTGCCAGCAGCCTCTTGACTAGCGGGCGTTACAATGAGCAGTTCTTC; CDR3aa: CASSLLTSGRYNEQFF
j_gene: TRBJ1-1; abundance: -; v_gene: TRBV7-9; d_gene: -; CDR3nt: TGTGCCAGCAGCTTAGCGGGACACCTCACTGAAGCTTTCTTT; CDR3aa: CASSLAGHLTEAFF
j_gene: TRBJ1-2; abundance: -; v_gene: TRBV6-5; d_gene: TRBD1; CDR3nt: TGTGCCAGCAGGAACCCGGGACAGGGGTCTGGCTACACCTTC; CDR3aa: CASRNPGQGSGYTF
j_gene: TRBJ2-2; abundance: -; v_gene: TRBV4-3; d_gene: -; CDR3nt: TGCGCCAGCAGCCAAGATGGGCTCGGGGAGCTGTTTTTT; CDR3aa: CASSQDGLGELFF
j_gene: TRBJ2-1; abundance: -; v_gene: TRBV30; d_gene: -; CDR3nt: TGTGCCTGGAGTGTGAGCGGACTCAATGAGCAGTTCTTC; CDR3aa: CAWSVSGLNEQFF
j_gene: TRBJ1-4; abundance: -; v_gene: TRBV11-2; d_gene: TRBD1; CDR3nt: TGTGCCAGCAGCTTAGCAGGGGGAAGGGGAAAACTGTTTTTT; CDR3aa: CASSLAGGRGKLFF
j_gene: TRBJ1-1; abundance: -; v_gene: TRBV7-6; d_gene: -; CDR3nt: TGTGCCAGCAGCTTAGTAGGCAGGGCCTCCAAAATTGAAGCTTTCTTT; CDR3aa: CASSLVGRASKIEAFF
j_gene: TRBJ2-1; abundance: -; v_gene: TRBV19; d_gene: -; CDR3nt: TGTGCCAGTAGTATGAGGGCAGGCTACAATGAGCAGTTCTTC; CDR3aa: CASSMRAGYNEQFF
j_gene: TRBJ2-5; abundance: many; v_gene: TRBV7-3; d_gene: TRBD1; CDR3nt: TGTGCCAGCAGCATAGGGACAGATCAAGAGACCCAGTACTTC; CDR3aa: CASSIGTDQETQYF
j_gene: TRBJ1-2; abundance: -; v_gene: TRBV7-2; d_gene: -; CDR3nt: TGTGCCAGCGGCAAGGAGGGCACAGGAAATTATGGCTACACCTTC; CDR3aa: CASGKEGTGNYGYTF
j_gene: TRBJ1-2; abundance: -; v_gene: TRBV7-2; d_gene: -; CDR3nt: TGTGCCAGCAGCTTAGTTGGAGGGAGGGGCGGAGAGGATGGCTACACCTTC; CDR3aa: CASSLVGGRGGEDGYTF
j_gene: TRBJ2-3; abundance: few; v_gene: TRBV6-2/TRBV6-3; d_gene: TRBD1; CDR3nt: TGTGCCAGCAGCGGACAGGGGCCGATAGGCACAGATACGCAGTATTTT; CDR3aa: CASSGQGPIGTDTQYF
j_gene: TRBJ1-2; abundance: -; v_gene: TRBV29-1; d_gene: TRBD1; CDR3nt: TGCAGCGTTTGGGACAGGGCTTATGGCTACACCTTC; CDR3aa: CSVWDRAYGYTF
j_gene: TRBJ1-2; abundance: few; v_gene: TRBV7-2; d_gene: TRBD1; CDR3nt: TGTGCCAGCAGCTTACCCGGACAGGCCTATGGCTACACCTTC; CDR3aa: CASSLPGQAYGYTF
j_gene: TRBJ1-3; abundance: -; v_gene: TRBV19; d_gene: -; CDR3nt: TGTGCCAGTAGTATTGGAGGGCCCCGCTCTGGAAACACCATATATTTT; CDR3aa: CASSIGGPRSGNTIYF
j_gene: TRBJ1-1; abundance: -; v_gene: TRBV19; d_gene: -; CDR3nt: TGTGCCAGTGGAATTTACAGGGAAGGGAGAACTGAAGCTTTCTTT; CDR3aa: CASGIYREGRTEAFF
j_gene: TRBJ1-2; abundance: once; v_gene: TRBV7-2; d_gene: TRBD1; CDR3nt: TGTGCCGGCCGCCGGGGACAGTCTTATGGCTACACCTTC; CDR3aa: CAGRRGQSYGYTF
j_gene: TRBJ2-5; abundance: -; v_gene: TRBV7-2; d_gene: -; CDR3nt: TGTGCCAGCAGCTTAGCGGGGGGAGGAGAGACCCAGTACTTC; CDR3aa: CASSLAGGGETQYF
j_gene: TRBJ2-5; abundance: -; v_gene: TRBV5-8; d_gene: TRBD1; CDR3nt: TGTGCCAGCAGCTTAGGGGACAGGAGCCAAGAGACCCAGTACTTC; CDR3aa: CASSLGDRSQETQYF
j_gene: TRBJ1-2; abundance: -; v_gene: TRBV5-1; d_gene: -; CDR3nt: TGCGCCAGCAGCTTGGTGGGAGGGGATGGCTACACCTTC; CDR3aa: CASSLVGGDGYTF
j_gene: TRBJ1-6; abundance: -; v_gene: TRBV7-2; d_gene: TRBD1; CDR3nt: TGTGCCAGCAGCCTCCGGGACAGCTATAATTCACCCCTCCACTTT; CDR3aa: CASSLRDSYNSPLHF
j_gene: TRBJ2-7; abundance: -; v_gene: TRBV28; d_gene: TRBD2; CDR3nt: TGTGCCAGCAGTCCGACTAGCGGGGGCGCCTACGAGCAGTACTTC; CDR3aa: CASSPTSGGAYEQYF
j_gene: TRBJ2-5; abundance: many; v_gene: TRBV12-3/TRBV12-4; d_gene: -; CDR3nt: TGTGCCAGCAGTTTGGGTCTAAAGGGGATCCAGTACTTC; CDR3aa: CASSLGLKGIQYF